This TCR beta chain is from a study of identical twins. Template switching, a step in the protocol, added a universal primer site, and cDNA carried unique molecular identifiers. One entry per CDR3 protein results from TCRdb running MiXCR on the 5' RACE reads. The table lists about 890,000 distinct CDR3 sequences, roughly an eighth of them singletons. Study-wide findings and caveats: Zero-insertion analyses might be partly confounded by invariant T cells like MAIT and iNKT.

The V gene's germline CDR1 is DFQATT and CDR2 SNEGSKA (reference sequence). This CDR3 has 15 residues. V lost 3 bases, J lost 1 base, and 15 bases lay in between. This clonotype was seen a few times. Its matching antigen is unknown. A further study also used this sample, focusing on yellow fever vaccine responses in identical twins.

This chain links TRBV20-1 with TRBJ1-1, with D uncertain. This receptor was obtained from a woman aged 18-30 years in good health. The sample was PBMCs. CDR3 coding DNA: TGCAGTGCTAGCCCGGTAATGACGGCGAACACTGAAGCTTTCTTT. Residues: CSASPVMTANTEAFF.